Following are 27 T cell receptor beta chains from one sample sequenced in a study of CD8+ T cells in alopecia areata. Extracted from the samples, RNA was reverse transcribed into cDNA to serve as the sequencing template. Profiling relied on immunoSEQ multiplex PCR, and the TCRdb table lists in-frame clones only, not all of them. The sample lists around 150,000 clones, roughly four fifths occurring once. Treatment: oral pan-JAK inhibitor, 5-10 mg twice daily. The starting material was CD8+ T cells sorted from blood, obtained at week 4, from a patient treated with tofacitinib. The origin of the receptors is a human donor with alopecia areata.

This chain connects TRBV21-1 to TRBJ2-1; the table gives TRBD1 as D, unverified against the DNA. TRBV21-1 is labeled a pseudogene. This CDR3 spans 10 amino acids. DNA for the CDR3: TGTGCCAGGATGGGGCGTTTGGAGTTCTTC. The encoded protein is CARMGRLEFF.

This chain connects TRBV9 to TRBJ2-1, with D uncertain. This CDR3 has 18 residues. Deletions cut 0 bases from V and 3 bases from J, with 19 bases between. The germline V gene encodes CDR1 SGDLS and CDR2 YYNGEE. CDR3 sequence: CASSVGSTPTLIYNEQFF. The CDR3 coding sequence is TGTGCCAGCAGCGTAGGGTCCACACCAACTCTGATCTACAATGAGCAGTTCTTC.

The CDR3 protein is CAITSGGGSYNEQFF. DNA for the CDR3: TGTGCCATCACTAGCGGGGGAGGCTCCTACAATGAGCAGTTCTTC. The V gene is TRBV10-3, the J gene TRBJ2-1; 10 nucleotides match TRBD2. Per the germline V gene, CDR1 is ENHRY and CDR2 is SYGVKD. The CDR3 covers 15 residues. V shed 7 bases and J 0 bases; nucleotides not matched to a gene: 3.

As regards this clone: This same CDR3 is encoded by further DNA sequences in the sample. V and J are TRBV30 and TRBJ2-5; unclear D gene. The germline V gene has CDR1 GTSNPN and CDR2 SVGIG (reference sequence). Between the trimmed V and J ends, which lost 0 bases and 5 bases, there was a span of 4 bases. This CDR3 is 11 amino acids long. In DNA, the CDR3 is TGTGCCTGGAGTGTATCGGAGACCCAGTACTTC. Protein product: CAWSVSETQYF. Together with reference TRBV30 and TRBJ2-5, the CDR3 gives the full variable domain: SQTIHQWPATLVQPVGSPLSLECTVEGTSNPNLYWYRQAAGRGLQLLFYSVGIGQISSEVPQNLSASRPQDRQFILSSKKLLLSDSGFYLCAWSVSETQYFGPGTRLLVL.

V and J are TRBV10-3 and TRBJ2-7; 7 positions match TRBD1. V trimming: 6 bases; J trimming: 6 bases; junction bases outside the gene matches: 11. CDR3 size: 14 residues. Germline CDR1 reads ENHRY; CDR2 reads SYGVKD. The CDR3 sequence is CAIRTGQALGEQYF. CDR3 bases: TGTGCCATCAGAACCGGACAGGCCCTTGGCGAGCAGTACTTC.

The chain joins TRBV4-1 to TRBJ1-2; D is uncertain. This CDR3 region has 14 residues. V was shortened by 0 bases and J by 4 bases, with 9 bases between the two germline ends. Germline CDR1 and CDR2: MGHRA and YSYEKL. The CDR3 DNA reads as TGCGCCAGCAGCCAAGACCGCAAAGGCTATGGCTACACCTTC. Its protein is CASSQDRKGYGYTF.

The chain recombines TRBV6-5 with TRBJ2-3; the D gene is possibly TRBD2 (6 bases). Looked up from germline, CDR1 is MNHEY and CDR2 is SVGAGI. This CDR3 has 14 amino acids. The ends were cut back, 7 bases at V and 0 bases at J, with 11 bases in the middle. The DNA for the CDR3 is TGTGCCAGCACCTTAGCGGCTAGCACAGATACGCAGTATTTT. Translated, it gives CASTLAASTDTQYF.

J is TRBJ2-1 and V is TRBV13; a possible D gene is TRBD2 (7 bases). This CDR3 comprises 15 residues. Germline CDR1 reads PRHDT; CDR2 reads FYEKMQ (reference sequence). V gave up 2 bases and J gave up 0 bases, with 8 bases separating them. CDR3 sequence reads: CASSLRGASYNEQFF. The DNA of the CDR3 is TGTGCCAGCAGCTTACGGGGGGCCTCCTACAATGAGCAGTTCTTC.

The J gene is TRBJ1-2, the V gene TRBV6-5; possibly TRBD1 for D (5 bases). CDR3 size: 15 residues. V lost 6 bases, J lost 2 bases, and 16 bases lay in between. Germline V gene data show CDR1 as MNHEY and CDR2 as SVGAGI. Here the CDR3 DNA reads TGTGCCAGCAGCCCTCGACAGACCCAAAACTATGGCTACACCTTC. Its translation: CASSPRQTQNYGYTF.

Written as DNA, the CDR3 is TGTGCTAGTGGTTTGTCCGGGGATACGCAGTATTTT. Translating it yields CASGLSGDTQYF. The rearrangement uses TRBV12-5 and TRBJ2-3, with D unclear. Trimming pared 2 bases from V and 6 bases from J, leaving 6 bases between. Looked up from germline, CDR1 is LGHNT and CDR2 is FRNRAP. This CDR3 spans 12 amino acids.

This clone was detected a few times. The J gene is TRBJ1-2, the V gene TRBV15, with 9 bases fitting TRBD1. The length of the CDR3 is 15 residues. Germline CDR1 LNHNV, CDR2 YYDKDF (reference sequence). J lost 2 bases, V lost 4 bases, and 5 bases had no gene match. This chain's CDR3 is CATSKTGTGNYGYTF. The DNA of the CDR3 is TGTGCCACCAGCAAAACCGGGACAGGGAACTATGGCTACACCTTC. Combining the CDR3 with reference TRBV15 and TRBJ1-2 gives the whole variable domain DAMVIQNPRYQVTQFGKPVTLSCSQTLNHNVMYWYQQKSSQAPKLLFHYYDKDFNNEADTPDNFQSRRPNTSFCFLDIRSPGLGDTAMYLCATSKTGTGNYGYTFGSGTRLTVV.

The CDR3 DNA reads TGTGCCAGCAGCCGTAAAACAGGGAATCCCCGAGAGACCCAGTACTTC. Protein sequence: CASSRKTGNPRETQYF. The chain links TRBV7-8 to TRBJ2-5; D might be TRBD1 (6 bases). The V end lost 5 bases, the J end lost 4 bases, and 20 bases lay between the germline ends. The germline gives CDR1 SGHVS, CDR2 FQNEAQ. CDR3 length: 16 amino acids.

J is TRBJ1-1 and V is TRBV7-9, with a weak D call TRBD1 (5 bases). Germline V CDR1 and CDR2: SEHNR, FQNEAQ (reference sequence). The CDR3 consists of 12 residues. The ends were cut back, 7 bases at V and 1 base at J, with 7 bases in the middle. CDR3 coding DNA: TGTGCCAGCACCACAGGGAACACTGAAGCTTTCTTT. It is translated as CASTTGNTEAFF.

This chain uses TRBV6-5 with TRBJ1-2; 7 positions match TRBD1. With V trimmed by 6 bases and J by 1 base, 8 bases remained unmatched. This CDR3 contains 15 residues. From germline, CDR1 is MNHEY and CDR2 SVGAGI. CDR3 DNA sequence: TGTGCCAGCAGAGAGGACAGGTCGATTAACTATGGCTACACCTTC. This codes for CASREDRSINYGYTF.

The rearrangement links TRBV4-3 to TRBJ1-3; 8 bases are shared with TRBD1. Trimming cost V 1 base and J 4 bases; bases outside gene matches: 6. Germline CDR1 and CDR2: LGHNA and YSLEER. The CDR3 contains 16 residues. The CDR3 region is CASSQGPGQGGNTIYF. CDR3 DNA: TGCGCCAGCAGCCAAGGCCCCGGACAGGGAGGAAACACCATATATTTT.

In nucleotides, the CDR3 is TGTGCTGTAGCGGGGGGGCCTGCAGATACGCAGTATTTT. Translation: CAVAGGPADTQYF. V usage is TRBV27 and J usage is TRBJ2-3; 11 bases agree with TRBD2. The CDR3 extends over 13 amino acids. Per the germline V gene, CDR1 is MNHEY and CDR2 is SMNVEV (reference sequence).

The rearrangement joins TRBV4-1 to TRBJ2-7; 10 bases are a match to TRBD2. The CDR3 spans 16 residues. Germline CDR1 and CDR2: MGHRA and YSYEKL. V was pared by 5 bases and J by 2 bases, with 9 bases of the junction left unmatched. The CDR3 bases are TGCGCCAGCAGCGAAGTCGCTAGCGGGGGACCCTACGAGCAGTACTTC. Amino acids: CASSEVASGGPYEQYF.

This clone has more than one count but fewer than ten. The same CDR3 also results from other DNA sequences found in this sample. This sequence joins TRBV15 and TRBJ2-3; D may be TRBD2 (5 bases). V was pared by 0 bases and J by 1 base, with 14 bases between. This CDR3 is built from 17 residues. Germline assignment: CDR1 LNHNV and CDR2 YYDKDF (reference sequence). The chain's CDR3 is CATSRDLRGLGTDTQYF. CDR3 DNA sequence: TGTGCCACCAGCAGAGATCTGCGCGGACTCGGCACAGATACGCAGTATTTT.

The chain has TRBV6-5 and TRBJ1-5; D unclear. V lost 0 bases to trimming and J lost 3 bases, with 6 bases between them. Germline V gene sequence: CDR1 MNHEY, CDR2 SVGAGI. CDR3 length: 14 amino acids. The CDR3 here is CASSYSRDNQPQHF. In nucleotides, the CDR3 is TGTGCCAGCAGTTACTCAAGGGACAATCAGCCCCAGCATTTT.

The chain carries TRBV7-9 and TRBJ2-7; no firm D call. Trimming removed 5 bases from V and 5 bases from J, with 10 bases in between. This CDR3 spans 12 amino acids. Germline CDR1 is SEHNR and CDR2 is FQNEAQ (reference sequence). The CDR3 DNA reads TGTGCCAGCAGCCCCCGACGCGACGAGCAGTACTTC. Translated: CASSPRRDEQYF.

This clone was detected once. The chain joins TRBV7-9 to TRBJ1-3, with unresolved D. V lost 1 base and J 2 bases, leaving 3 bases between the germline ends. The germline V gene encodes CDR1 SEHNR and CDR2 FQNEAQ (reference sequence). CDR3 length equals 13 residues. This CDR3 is CASSLGAGNTIYF. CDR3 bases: TGTGCCAGCAGCTTAGGCGCTGGAAACACCATATATTTT.

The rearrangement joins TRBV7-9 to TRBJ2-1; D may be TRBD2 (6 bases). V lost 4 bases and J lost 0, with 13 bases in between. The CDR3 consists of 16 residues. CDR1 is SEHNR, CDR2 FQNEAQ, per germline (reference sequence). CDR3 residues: CASSSPDGSSYNEQFF. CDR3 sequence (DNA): TGTGCCAGCAGCTCACCGGACGGGAGCTCCTACAATGAGCAGTTCTTC.

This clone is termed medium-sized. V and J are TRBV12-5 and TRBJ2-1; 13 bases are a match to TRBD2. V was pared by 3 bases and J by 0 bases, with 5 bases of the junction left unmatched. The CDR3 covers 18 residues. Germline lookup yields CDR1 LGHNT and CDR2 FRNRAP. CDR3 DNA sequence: TGTGCTAGTGGTTTCGGACTAGCGGGGGATAGCTCCTACAATGAGCAGTTCTTC. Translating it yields CASGFGLAGDSSYNEQFF.

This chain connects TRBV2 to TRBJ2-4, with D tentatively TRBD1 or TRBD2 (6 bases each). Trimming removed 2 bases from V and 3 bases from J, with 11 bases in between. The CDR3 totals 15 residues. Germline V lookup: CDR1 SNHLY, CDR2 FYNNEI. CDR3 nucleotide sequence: TGTGCCAGCAGTGAAAGGGGGGTCCTCAAAAACATTCAGTACTTC. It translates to CASSERGVLKNIQYF. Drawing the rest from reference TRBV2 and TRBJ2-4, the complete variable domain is EPEVTQTPSHQVTQMGQEVILRCVPISNHLYFYWYRQILGQKVEFLVSFYNNEISEKSEIFDDQFSVERPDGSNFTLKIRSTKLEDSAMYFCASSERGVLKNIQYFGAGTRLSVL.

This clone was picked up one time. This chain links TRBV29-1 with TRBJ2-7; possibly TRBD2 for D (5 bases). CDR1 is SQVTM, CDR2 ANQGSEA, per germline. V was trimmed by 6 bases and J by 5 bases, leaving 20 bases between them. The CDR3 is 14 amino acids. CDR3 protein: CSVTKGLTLNEQYF. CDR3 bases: TGCAGCGTGACTAAAGGGCTGACTTTGAACGAGCAGTACTTC.

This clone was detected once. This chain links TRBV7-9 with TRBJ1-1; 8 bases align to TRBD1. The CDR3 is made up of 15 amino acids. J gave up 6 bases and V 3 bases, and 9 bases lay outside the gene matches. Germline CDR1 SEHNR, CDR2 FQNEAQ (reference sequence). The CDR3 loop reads CASSFPGGGSAEAFF. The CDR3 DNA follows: TGTGCCAGCAGCTTCCCAGGGGGCGGTAGCGCTGAAGCTTTCTTT.

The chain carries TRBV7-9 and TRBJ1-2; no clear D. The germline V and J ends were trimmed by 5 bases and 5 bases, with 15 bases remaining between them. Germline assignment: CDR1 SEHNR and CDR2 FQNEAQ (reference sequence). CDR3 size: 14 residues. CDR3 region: CASSSPRERYGYTF. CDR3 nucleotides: TGTGCCAGCAGCAGCCCACGGGAGCGGTATGGCTACACCTTC.